The 19 T cell receptor beta chains in this list originate from one sample, sequenced in a study of blood T cell repertoires in COVID-19. The repertoire was sequenced with immunoSEQ multiplex PCR; TCRdb's copy has only in-frame clones and lacks some. The table has 200,000 or so clones, more than 65% seen once. What was sequenced was PBMCs or T cells enriched from blood (not recorded which). The receptors here all came from a man aged 40-49 years who had recovered from COVID-19.

A remark on this clone: Other DNA sequences of this sample code for an identical CDR3. V usage is TRBV5-1 and J usage is TRBJ1-5, with D unclear. CDR3 length: 13 amino acids. From germline, CDR1 is SGHRS and CDR2 YFSETQ. The V end was cut by 0 bases, the J end by 4 bases, with 5 bases between. CDR3 in amino acids: CASSLGPNQPQHF. In DNA form, the CDR3 reads TGCGCCAGCAGCTTGGGTCCGAATCAGCCCCAGCATTTT.

Comments on this clone: The same CDR3 can be traced to other DNA sequences in this sample. The CDR3, as DNA: TGTGCCAGCAGTCCCGGGACAGGCCGCACAGATACGCAGTATTTT. Protein: CASSPGTGRTDTQYF. The V gene is TRBV7-9, the J gene TRBJ2-3, with 8 bases fitting TRBD1. Germline CDR1 reads SEHNR; CDR2 reads FQNEAQ (reference sequence). The CDR3 is made up of 15 amino acids. V dropped 6 bases and J dropped 1; count of bases not matched to a gene: 6.

This CDR3 is CASSVDPGIGNTIYF. As DNA, the CDR3 is TGTGCCAGCAGCGTAGATCCAGGGATTGGAAACACCATATATTTT. The chain is built from TRBV9 and TRBJ1-3, with D maybe TRBD1 (5 bases). CDR3 length: 15 amino acids. Germline V gene data show CDR1 as SGDLS and CDR2 as YYNGEE. Trimming stripped 0 bases from V and 3 bases from J, with 10 bases between.

In the case of this clone: At one end the junction does not follow the germline gene, possibly because of a read error. This chain joins TRBV7-9 and TRBJ1-1, with D possibly being TRBD1 (5 bases). This CDR3 contains 14 residues. Germline V gene lookup returns CDR1 SEHNR and CDR2 FQNEAQ (reference sequence). CDR3 DNA sequence: TGTGCCAGCAGCCCGGGACTGACGAACCCTGAAGCTTTCTTT. Translating gives CASSPGLTNPEAFF. Supplemented by reference TRBV7-9 and TRBJ1-1, the full variable domain reads DTGVSQNPRHKITKRGQNVTFRCDPISEHNRLYWYRQTLGQGPEFLTYFQNEAQLEKSRLLSDRFSAERPKGSFSTLEIQRTEQGDSAMYLCASSPGLTNPEAFFGQGTRLTVV.

This clone was seen once. V and J are TRBV7-2 and TRBJ2-3, with a weak D call TRBD2 (6 bases). Germline loops: CDR1 SGHTA, CDR2 FQGNSA. V was clipped by 2 bases and J by 4 bases, with 10 bases between them. This CDR3 is 14 amino acids long. The CDR3 loop reads CASSLTGVADTQYF. CDR3 in DNA: TGTGCCAGCAGCTTAACGGGGGTTGCAGATACGCAGTATTTT.

This chain connects TRBV6-1 to TRBJ1-5; D unclear. CDR1 and CDR2 from the germline V gene are MNHNS and SASEGT. The CDR3 is made up of 20 amino acids. The V end was cut by 4 bases, the J end by 0 bases, with 25 bases between. CDR3 amino acids: CASSVGEEKTRGFSNQPQHF. The CDR3 region has the DNA TGTGCCAGCAGTGTGGGAGAGGAAAAAACCCGTGGCTTTAGCAATCAGCCCCAGCATTTT.

Comment on this clone: At the DNA level, this CDR3 is encoded by other sequences in the same sample as well. This chain joins TRBV5-4 and TRBJ1-1, with 8 nucleotides matching TRBD1. CDR1 SGHNT and CDR2 YYREEE come from the germline V gene (reference sequence). V gave up 2 bases and J gave up 1 base; unmatched junction bases: 1. This CDR3 is 14 amino acids long. DNA for the CDR3: TGTGCCAGCAGCTTCGACAGGGGGAACACTGAAGCTTTCTTT. This translates into CASSFDRGNTEAFF.

The chain is built from TRBV27 and TRBJ1-1; D is possibly TRBD1 (6 bases). The CDR3 runs to 14 residues. V dropped 5 bases and J dropped 2 bases, with 12 bases sitting between them. Germline V gene lookup returns CDR1 MNHEY and CDR2 SMNVEV (reference sequence). The CDR3 DNA follows: TGTGCCAGCAGTACGCGACAGGCTAACACTGAAGCTTTCTTT. This sequence encodes CASSTRQANTEAFF.

This chain uses TRBV2 with TRBJ1-3; D remains ambiguous. CDR1 is SNHLY and CDR2 is FYNNEI in the germline V gene. This CDR3 contains 14 residues. Between the trimmed V and J ends, which lost 6 bases and 0 bases, there was a span of 9 bases. The CDR3, as DNA: TGTGCCAGCAGGGGCACAGCCTCTGGAAACACCATATATTTT. This encodes CASRGTASGNTIYF.

The J gene is TRBJ1-2, the V gene TRBV10-2; TRBD1 is a possible D gene (5 bases). The V end lost 2 bases, the J end lost 2 bases, and 9 bases lay between the germline ends. Germline values: CDR1 WSHSY, CDR2 SAAADI. The length of the CDR3 is 14 residues. The CDR3 protein is CASSENRLNYGYTF. CDR3 nucleotides: TGCGCCAGCAGTGAGAACAGGCTAAACTATGGCTACACCTTC.

This chain links TRBV9 with TRBJ1-5; the D gene is possibly TRBD1 (5 bases). Trimming took off 0 bases at V and 2 bases at J, with 9 bases between the two ends. Germline CDR1 and CDR2: SGDLS and YYNGEE. The CDR3 consists of 15 residues. This chain's CDR3 is CASSVGTGGNQPQHF. Here the CDR3 DNA reads TGTGCCAGCAGCGTAGGAACAGGAGGCAATCAGCCCCAGCATTTT.

The chain joins TRBV19 to TRBJ2-7; tentative D call: TRBD1 (5 bases). Germline-derived CDR1 and CDR2 are LNHDA and SQIVND (reference sequence). The CDR3 covers 14 residues. V was pared by 1 base and J by 2 bases, with 9 bases between. The CDR3 sequence is CASSIGKGAYEQYF. CDR3 bases: TGTGCCAGTAGTATAGGGAAAGGGGCCTACGAGCAGTACTTC. Complete variable domain (other parts from reference TRBV19 and TRBJ2-7): DGGITQSPKYLFRKEGQNVTLSCEQNLNHDAMYWYRQDPGQGLRLIYYSQIVNDFQKGDIAEGYSVSREKKESFPLTVTSAQKNPTAFYLCASSIGKGAYEQYFGPGTRLTVT.

The chain uses TRBV4-1 and TRBJ2-7, with D unresolved. The CDR3 sequence is 14 residues long. CDR1 and CDR2 from the germline V gene are MGHRA and YSYEKL. V was trimmed by 0 bases and J by 3 bases, leaving 9 bases between them. The CDR3, as DNA: TGCGCCAGCAGCCAAGAGGTCAGATACTACGAGCAGTACTTC. Amino acids: CASSQEVRYYEQYF.

This chain joins TRBV4-1 and TRBJ1-6; TRBD1 agrees at 7 bases. The CDR3 has 19 amino acids. The germline V gene encodes CDR1 MGHRA and CDR2 YSYEKL. After removal of 1 base from V and 7 bases from J, the junction contained 16 bases not matched to a gene. CDR3: CASSQGSGTANYQNSPLHF. CDR3 DNA sequence: TGCGCCAGCAGCCAAGGCTCCGGGACAGCGAATTACCAGAATTCACCCCTCCACTTT.

This chain connects TRBV6-5 to TRBJ2-1; TRBD1 agrees at 8 bases. This CDR3 region has 15 residues. With V trimmed by 2 bases and J by 8 bases, 8 bases remained unmatched. Germline CDR1 and CDR2: MNHEY and SVGAGI. The CDR3 region has the DNA TGTGCCAGCAGTTACGGGCAGGGGGCGCGAGATGAGCAGTTCTTC. This codes for CASSYGQGARDEQFF.

V and J are TRBV14 and TRBJ2-7; 9 bases align to TRBD1. Germline CDR1 and CDR2: SGHDN and FVKESK. The CDR3 contains 15 residues. V shed 6 bases and J 6 bases; nucleotides not matched to a gene: 12. The CDR3 nucleotides are TGTGCCAGCAGACCGACCGGGACAGGGAGCGGCGAGCAGTACTTC. Its protein product is CASRPTGTGSGEQYF.

The chain links TRBV5-5 to TRBJ2-3; 7 nucleotides align to TRBD2. There are 17 residues in the CDR3. The junction had 11 bases not matched to a gene; V was cut back by 4 bases and J by 0 bases. Germline lookup yields CDR1 SGHKS and CDR2 YYEKEE (reference sequence). The CDR3 sequence is CASSLDVRAGSTDTQYF. As DNA, the CDR3 is TGTGCCAGCAGCCTCGATGTTCGAGCGGGGAGCACAGATACGCAGTATTTT.

This sequence joins TRBV19 and TRBJ2-6; 7 positions agree with TRBD1. With 5 bases clipped from V and 3 bases from J, the junction kept 4 bases outside the gene matches. The V gene's germline CDR1 is LNHDA and CDR2 SQIVND (reference sequence). This CDR3 spans 15 amino acids. The CDR3 here is CASSLTGLGANVLTF. The CDR3 DNA is TGTGCCAGTAGTCTGACAGGGCTTGGGGCCAACGTCCTGACTTTC.

This sequence joins TRBV10-3 and TRBJ1-1; unclear D gene. The germline gives CDR1 ENHRY, CDR2 SYGVKD. The CDR3 sequence is 12 residues long. V lost 4 bases and J 7 bases, leaving 10 bases between the germline ends. The CDR3 spells CAISGRGFEAFF. The CDR3 bases are TGTGCCATCAGTGGTAGAGGTTTTGAAGCTTTCTTT.